A single sample is the source of the 31 T cell receptor beta chains below, sequenced in a study of blood T cell repertoires in COVID-19. Sequencing used immunoSEQ multiplex PCR; TCRdb keeps in-frame clones, though not all of them. The sample shows roughly 90,000 clones, approximately 82% of them seen only once. The sample was peripheral blood. These receptors all stem from a woman aged 70-85 years with acute or convalescent COVID-19.

The CDR3 spells CASSFGQSYNEQFF. The CDR3 nucleotides are TGCGCCAGCAGCTTTGGACAGTCTTACAATGAGCAGTTCTTC. The chain carries TRBV5-1 and TRBJ2-1; TRBD1 might be the D (6 bases). The V end was cut by 2 bases, the J end by 4 bases, with 10 bases between. The CDR3 has 14 residues. Germline V gene lookup returns CDR1 SGHRS and CDR2 YFSETQ.

This clone was found a few times. The V gene is TRBV2, the J gene TRBJ1-2; the match to TRBD1 covers 9 bases. The germline V gene has CDR1 SNHLY and CDR2 FYNNEI. CDR3 length equals 12 residues. The V and J ends lost 6 bases and 6 bases, in that order; junction bases with no gene match: 2. As DNA, the CDR3 is TGTGCCAGCAGACGGACAGGGGATGGCTACACCTTC. The encoded protein is CASRRTGDGYTF.

The rearrangement uses TRBV4-1 and TRBJ2-3; D not certain. Germline CDR1 and CDR2: MGHRA and YSYEKL. The CDR3 loop spans 15 amino acids. Trimming cost V 0 bases and J 3 bases, with 10 bases left between them. CDR3 sequence (DNA): TGCGCCAGCAGCCAAGATCCCCGGGTTACAGATACGCAGTATTTT. Encoded protein: CASSQDPRVTDTQYF.

The chain is built from TRBV11-2 and TRBJ1-1, with 7 bases identical to TRBD1. The CDR3 totals 16 residues. The ends lost 5 bases at V and 0 bases at J; junction bases unmatched: 9. Germline loops: CDR1 SGHAT, CDR2 FQNNGV. Here the CDR3 reads CASSVPPGTVNTEAFF. The CDR3 DNA follows: TGTGCCAGCAGCGTCCCCCCCGGGACAGTGAACACTGAAGCTTTCTTT.

The rearrangement links TRBV3-1 (or the pseudogene TRBV3-2) to TRBJ1-1; 8 bases are a match to TRBD1. V lost 4 bases and J lost 3; bases outside the gene matches: 10. The CDR3 runs to 16 residues. From germline, CDR1 is LGHDT and CDR2 YNNKEL (reference sequence). CDR3 DNA sequence: TGTGCCAGCAGCCCCGGACAGGGTGTGGGGTACACTGAAGCTTTCTTT. Translated, it gives CASSPGQGVGYTEAFF.

The chain combines TRBV19 with TRBJ1-4; D perhaps matches TRBD1 (5 bases). The CDR3 covers 14 residues. V shed 8 bases and J shed 4 bases, with 14 bases lying between them. In germline, CDR1 is LNHDA, CDR2 SQIVND (reference sequence). The CDR3 DNA sequence: TGTGCCAGTTCGGTGGGGCTGGGTAATGAAAAACTGTTTTTT. Residues: CASSVGLGNEKLFF. The whole variable domain, filled in from reference TRBV19 and TRBJ1-4, reads DGGITQSPKYLFRKEGQNVTLSCEQNLNHDAMYWYRQDPGQGLRLIYYSQIVNDFQKGDIAEGYSVSREKKESFPLTVTSAQKNPTAFYLCASSVGLGNEKLFFGSGTQLSVL.

V is TRBV5-1 and J is TRBJ2-2, with 8 bases matching TRBD2. This CDR3 region has 16 residues. Trimming cost V 1 base and J 1 base; bases outside gene matches: 3. CDR1 is SGHRS and CDR2 is YFSETQ in the germline V gene. CDR3 sequence reads: CASSLWRGENTGELFF. The CDR3 DNA reads as TGCGCCAGCAGCTTGTGGCGGGGGGAGAACACCGGGGAGCTGTTTTTT. Supplemented by reference TRBV5-1 and TRBJ2-2, the full variable domain reads KAGVTQTPRYLIKTRGQQVTLSCSPISGHRSVSWYQQTPGQGLQFLFEYFSETQRNKGNFPGRFSGRQFSNSRSEMNVSTLELGDSALYLCASSLWRGENTGELFFGEGSRLTVL.

This rearrangement joins TRBV7-9 to TRBJ2-3, with D maybe TRBD1 (6 bases). The CDR3 runs 15 residues. CDR1 is SEHNR, CDR2 FQNEAQ, per germline (reference sequence). V was trimmed by 5 bases and J by 0 bases, leaving 12 bases between them. The CDR3 spells CASSPDRTSTDTQYF. CDR3 nucleotide sequence: TGTGCCAGCAGCCCGGACAGAACTAGCACAGATACGCAGTATTTT.

The chain carries TRBV5-4 and TRBJ2-5; D perhaps matches TRBD1 (5 bases). Deletions cut 2 bases from V and 4 bases from J, with 12 bases between. Germline V lookup: CDR1 SGHNT, CDR2 YYREEE (reference sequence). CDR3 size: 14 residues. Here the CDR3 reads CASSLPTDAETQYF. DNA for the CDR3: TGTGCCAGCAGCTTACCGACAGATGCAGAGACCCAGTACTTC.

The chain links TRBV6-4 to TRBJ2-1, with 8 bases that match TRBD2. J gave up 2 bases and V 0 bases, and 3 bases lay outside the gene matches. This CDR3 region has 16 residues. Germline V gene data show CDR1 as MRHNA and CDR2 as SNTAGT. The CDR3 region has the DNA TGTGCCAGCAGTGACTCGCCGGGGGGGACCTACAATGAGCAGTTCTTC. This codes for CASSDSPGGTYNEQFF.

The chain links TRBV10-3 to TRBJ1-1; TRBD1 matches 9 bases. CDR3 length: 13 amino acids. J was trimmed by 3 bases and V by 6 bases; bases with no gene match: 2. CDR1 and CDR2 from the germline V gene are ENHRY and SYGVKD. The CDR3 DNA reads TGTGCCATCAGACAGGGGGCCTACACTGAAGCTTTCTTT. The encoded protein is CAIRQGAYTEAFF.

The V gene is TRBV6-5, the J gene TRBJ2-5; no firm D call. With 7 bases removed from V and 1 base from J, the gap between germline ends came to 13 bases. CDR1 and CDR2 from the germline V gene are MNHEY and SVGAGI. This CDR3 has 14 amino acids. CDR3 DNA: TGTGCCAGCATCCCGTGGGCCGTCCAAGAGACCCAGTACTTC. Amino acids: CASIPWAVQETQYF.

The rearrangement links TRBV10-2 to TRBJ2-7; D may be TRBD1 (6 bases). Trimming pared 3 bases from V and 1 base from J, leaving 19 bases between. Looked up from germline, CDR1 is WSHSY and CDR2 is SAAADI. The CDR3 consists of 17 residues. DNA of the CDR3: TGCGCCAGCAGTGATTTTAGGGGGAGCACTTTTTCCTACGAGCAGTACTTC. Protein sequence: CASSDFRGSTFSYEQYF.

The chain joins TRBV10-3 to TRBJ1-4; a weak D match, TRBD1 (6 bases). The CDR3 consists of 14 residues. The V end was cut by 6 bases, the J end by 5 bases, with 13 bases between. The germline CDR1 and CDR2 sequences are ENHRY and SYGVKD. Here the CDR3 reads CAIRGAEGNEKLFF. The CDR3 region has the DNA TGTGCCATCAGGGGGGCCGAGGGGAATGAAAAACTGTTTTTT.

This clone was observed a handful of times. This sequence joins TRBV19 and TRBJ1-1, with TRBD1 as a possible D gene (5 bases). CDR3 size: 11 residues. Germline loops: CDR1 LNHDA, CDR2 SQIVND (reference sequence). V was clipped by 5 bases and J by 7 bases, with 8 bases between them. DNA for the CDR3: TGTGCCAGTAGTCGGGGGATTGAAGCTTTCTTT. As protein: CASSRGIEAFF.

This clone was detected a few times. The chain has TRBV11-3 and TRBJ1-2, with TRBD1 matching 10 bases. V shed 2 bases and J 8 bases; nucleotides not matched to a gene: 11. CDR1 SGHNT and CDR2 YENEEA come from the germline V gene. The CDR3 covers 16 residues. The CDR3 is CASSLKGTGVKWGYTF. CDR3 DNA sequence: TGTGCCAGCAGCTTAAAAGGGACAGGGGTGAAGTGGGGCTACACCTTC.

This rearrangement joins TRBV14 to TRBJ1-4; no definite D call. V lost 4 bases to trimming and J lost 13 bases, with 22 bases between them. This CDR3 is built from 15 residues. Germline lookup yields CDR1 SGHDN and CDR2 FVKESK. The CDR3 sequence: CASSPRAPRESVLFF. The CDR3 DNA reads TGTGCCAGCAGCCCTCGGGCCCCAAGGGAGTCAGTACTGTTTTTT. The variable domain in full, completed from reference TRBV14 and TRBJ1-4, reads EAGVTQFPSHSVIEKGQTVTLRCDPISGHDNLYWYRRVMGKEIKFLLHFVKESKQDESGMPNNRFLAERTGGTYSTLKVQPAELEDSGVYFCASSPRAPRESVLFFGSGTQLSVL.

The V call is TRBV5-1, the J call TRBJ1-4; 8 positions agree with TRBD1. The V gene's germline CDR1 is SGHRS and CDR2 YFSETQ. This CDR3 has 13 residues. V shed 4 bases, J shed 12 bases, and the junction held 8 bases outside the gene matches. In DNA form, the CDR3 reads TGCGCCAGCAGCCCCTGGACAGGGAGCGAACTGTTTTTT. Residues: CASSPWTGSELFF.

Only one count was recorded for this clone. The chain links TRBV30 to TRBJ1-3, with 9 positions matching TRBD1. CDR3 length: 15 residues. CDR1 and CDR2 (germline): GTSNPN, SVGIG (reference sequence). Germline trimming cut 3 bases from V and 3 bases from J; bases unmatched to any gene: 6. CDR3 coding DNA: TGTGCCTGGAGGGAACAGGGGGCGCTTGGAAACACCATATATTTT. Its protein product is CAWREQGALGNTIYF.

This clone was observed a few times. The chain has TRBV19 and TRBJ1-1; D remains unclear. The V and J ends lost 7 bases and 1 base respectively, with 13 bases between them. Germline CDR1 LNHDA, CDR2 SQIVND (reference sequence). CDR3 length: 14 residues. The CDR3 loop reads CASTRDFRNTEAFF. The CDR3 nucleotides read TGTGCCAGTACCCGGGATTTCAGGAACACTGAAGCTTTCTTT. Combining the CDR3 with reference TRBV19 and TRBJ1-1 gives the whole variable domain DGGITQSPKYLFRKEGQNVTLSCEQNLNHDAMYWYRQDPGQGLRLIYYSQIVNDFQKGDIAEGYSVSREKKESFPLTVTSAQKNPTAFYLCASTRDFRNTEAFFGQGTRLTVV.

The chain couples TRBV28 to TRBJ1-5; D remains ambiguous. The germline gives CDR1 MDHEN, CDR2 SYDVKM. This CDR3 has 14 amino acids. V was clipped by 1 base and J by 3 bases, with 7 bases between them. CDR3 coding DNA: TGTGCCAGCAGTTTATTAACTGCCAATCAGCCCCAGCATTTT. Translated, it gives CASSLLTANQPQHF.

Here the CDR3 reads CASSRLNTEAFF. CDR3 coding DNA: TGTGCCAGCAGTCGGTTGAACACTGAAGCTTTCTTT. This sequence joins TRBV6-5 and TRBJ1-1; D gene unclear. CDR1 and CDR2 (germline): MNHEY, SVGAGI. Trimming took off 5 bases at V and 0 bases at J, with 4 bases between the two ends. The CDR3 has 12 residues.

The chain is built from TRBV5-1 and TRBJ2-7; the D is unclear. The CDR3 is 14 residues long. V was pared by 0 bases and J by 4 bases, with 11 bases between. CDR1 is SGHRS, CDR2 YFSETQ, per germline. The CDR3 DNA is TGCGCCAGCAGCTTGGGCCTTATCTATTACGAGCAGTACTTC. This encodes CASSLGLIYYEQYF.

The chain links TRBV2 to TRBJ1-5; D ambiguous. CDR1 and CDR2 from the germline V gene are SNHLY and FYNNEI. The V gene lost 6 bases and the J gene lost 4 bases, with 16 bases spanning the gap. This CDR3 contains 15 residues. The CDR3 bases are TGTGCCAGCAGGGGTCTCTCCGGGGTGAATCAGCCCCAGCATTTT. Translation gives CASRGLSGVNQPQHF.

The chain joins TRBV6-6 to TRBJ1-5; D might be TRBD1 (6 bases). Germline V gene data show CDR1 as MNHNY and CDR2 as SVGAGI (reference sequence). This CDR3 has 13 amino acids. V was trimmed by 6 bases and J by 4 bases, leaving 10 bases between them. CDR3 amino acids: CASSPDRNQPQHF. In nucleotides, the CDR3 is TGTGCCAGCAGCCCCGACAGGAATCAGCCCCAGCATTTT.

The chain has TRBV27 and TRBJ2-3; 14 bases align to TRBD2. Germline loops: CDR1 MNHEY, CDR2 SMNVEV (reference sequence). This CDR3 comprises 18 residues. V shed 6 bases, J shed 5 bases, and the junction held 13 bases outside the gene matches. CDR3 in amino acids: CASSQRLAGGKLRDTQYF. CDR3 coding DNA: TGTGCCAGCAGCCAACGACTAGCGGGGGGGAAATTAAGAGATACGCAGTATTTT.

The chain links TRBV6-5 to TRBJ1-5; maybe TRBD1 (5 bases). V lost 7 bases and J lost 0, with 13 bases in between. CDR3 size: 15 residues. CDR1 MNHEY and CDR2 SVGAGI come from the germline V gene. The CDR3 here is CASTWGGDSNQPQHF. As DNA, the CDR3 is TGTGCCAGCACCTGGGGGGGAGATAGCAATCAGCCCCAGCATTTT.

Only one count was recorded for this clone. This chain joins TRBV5-1 and TRBJ2-6, with a tentative D call TRBD1 (6 bases). This CDR3 comprises 15 residues. Trimming removed 3 bases from V and 2 bases from J, with 9 bases in between. The germline V gene encodes CDR1 SGHRS and CDR2 YFSETQ. The CDR3 sequence: CASSSTGTGANVLTF. In DNA form, the CDR3 reads TGCGCCAGCAGCTCTACAGGGACTGGGGCCAACGTCCTGACTTTC.

The rearrangement uses TRBV28 and TRBJ1-1; TRBD1 agrees at 10 bases. This CDR3 is 17 amino acids long. The J segment lost 4 bases and the V segment lost 7 bases, leaving 15 bases of the junction unmatched. Germline CDR1 MDHEN, CDR2 SYDVKM. DNA for the CDR3: TGTGCCAGCATCACCGGGACAGGGGAAGCCGGGGGCACTGAAGCTTTCTTT. Residues: CASITGTGEAGGTEAFF.

This clone was recorded once. This sequence joins TRBV4-1 and TRBJ1-1; D not resolved. The CDR3 has 13 amino acids. Trimming cost V 4 bases and J 0 bases, with 6 bases left between them. Germline V gene sequence: CDR1 MGHRA, CDR2 YSYEKL. The CDR3 sequence: CASSLLLNTEAFF. In nucleotides, the CDR3 is TGCGCCAGCAGCCTGTTATTGAACACTGAAGCTTTCTTT.

In the case of this clone: At one boundary the junction diverges from the germline segment, which might be a read error. The chain uses TRBV7-3 and TRBJ2-1; 8 bases align to TRBD2. The CDR3 loop spans 12 amino acids. Germline lookup yields CDR1 SGHTA and CDR2 FQGTGA. CDR3 nucleotides: TGTGCCAGCAAGAAGACTAGCGAGGATTTGGTCTTC. Translated: CASKKTSEDLVF.